This TCR beta chain was recorded in a study of blood T cells in healthy people across ages. Every sample yielded at least 6 million isolated PBMCs. Concerning this clonotype: Its antigen is as yet unknown.

PCR was performed a second time for about 7 to 12 cycles using a sample-barcoded 5' primer and a J-beta primer mix. A template-switch adaptor containing 12 random nucleotides labeled each cDNA molecule. TCRdb re-called the 5' RACE reads through MiXCR, storing one row per CDR3 protein. This table has about 1.8 million distinct CDR3 sequences, about 50% appearing once. V was cut by 6 bases and J by 5 bases, with 13 bases left in between. The CDR3 is made up of 13 amino acids. CDR1 is MNHEY, CDR2 SMNVEV, per germline (reference sequence). General observations from the study: PBMCs went unsorted, and a conclusive naive versus antigen-experienced comparison was therefore prevented.

The sequence came from a middle-aged woman in good health. The chain links TRBV27 to TRBJ1-2, with a possible D match to TRBD1 (6 bases). Sequencing was done on a sample of blood. CDR3 nucleotide sequence: TGTGCCAGCAGACCGGGACATATGTATGGCTACACCTTC. This codes for CASRPGHMYGYTF.